This TCR beta chain was captured in a study of shared clonotypes between healthy human individuals. Study-level background: Donors had three CD4 naive, three CD4 memory, two CD8 naive and one CD8 memory plate apiece.

Trimming shortened V by 3 bases and J by 2 bases, and 7 bases separated the two germline ends. CDR3 length: 14 amino acids. CDR1 and CDR2 (germline): SEHNR, FQNEAQ (reference sequence). The protocol was immunoSEQ multiplex PCR, while the TCRdb copy is restricted to in-frame clones and leaves out a portion. The repertoire consists of millions of clones, with 85% to 95% occurring once and the leading ten covering around 0.15%. Donors comprised only Caucasian adults living in Nashville, Tennessee. The TCR was taken from a man between 18 and 29 years old in good health. Sequencing input: naive CD4+ T cells sorted from blood. Sample subset: CD45RA+ positively selected. The V and J genes are TRBV7-9 and TRBJ2-2; D is unresolved. The CDR3 loop reads CASSFTRNTGELFF. CDR3 DNA sequence: TGTGCCAGCAGCTTCACGAGAAACACCGGGGAGCTGTTTTTT. The variable domain in full, completed from reference TRBV7-9 and TRBJ2-2, reads DTGVSQNPRHKITKRGQNVTFRCDPISEHNRLYWYRQTLGQGPEFLTYFQNEAQLEKSRLLSDRFSAERPKGSFSTLEIQRTEQGDSAMYLCASSFTRNTGELFFGEGSRLTVL.